This passage covers 28 T cell receptor beta chains from one sample sequenced in a study of Graves' ophthalmopathy and Graves' hyperthyroidism. The TCR beta CDR3 regions underwent amplification from RNA transcripts. Second-round multiplex PCR came after a first-round RT-PCR that employed HTBI primers. Each CDR3 protein gets one entry after TCRdb re-called the multiplex PCR reads with MiXCR. The sample yields roughly 400,000 distinct CDR3 sequences, roughly 15% seen once. The sequenced material came from peripheral blood. These receptors were collected from an adult woman with stable Graves' hyperthyroidism.

The V gene is TRBV15, the J gene TRBJ1-1; no clear D gene. Between the trimmed V and J ends, which lost 1 base and 5 bases, there was a span of 5 bases. CDR1 LNHNV and CDR2 YYDKDF come from the germline V gene (reference sequence). The CDR3 loop spans 12 amino acids. As DNA, the CDR3 is TGTGCCACCAGCAGAGGAGGAACTGAAGCTTTCTTT. It encodes CATSRGGTEAFF.

This clonotype was found many times. The rearrangement joins TRBV30 to TRBJ2-5; D is tentatively TRBD1 or TRBD2 (6 bases each). CDR1 GTSNPN and CDR2 SVGIG come from the germline V gene (reference sequence). The CDR3 has 11 residues. The CDR3 sequence is CARGAQETQYF. The DNA for the CDR3 is TGTGCTAGGGGGGCCCAAGAGACCCAGTACTTC.

This clonotype was picked up many times. The genes are TRBV6-2 or TRBV6-3 and TRBJ2-7, with 10 bases identical to TRBD2. Germline trimming cut 4 bases from V and 3 bases from J; bases unmatched to any gene: 9. There are 16 residues in the CDR3. Germline CDR1 and CDR2: MNHEY and SVGEGT. The chain's CDR3 is CASSFFVAGGFYEQYF. Here the CDR3 DNA reads TGTGCCAGCAGTTTCTTTGTAGCGGGAGGTTTCTACGAGCAGTACTTC.

Note on this clonotype: A much larger clone differs by one base, so this may be a read error. The rearrangement uses TRBV5-1 and TRBJ2-7, with D possibly matching TRBD2 (5 bases). The germline V and J ends were trimmed by 1 base and 3 bases, with 14 bases remaining between them. Germline V gene data show CDR1 as SGHRS and CDR2 as YFSETQ. This CDR3 region has 15 residues. The CDR3 bases are TGCGCCAGCAGCTTGAGCGGAGCGCGCGGCTACGAGCAGTACTTC. Residues: CASSLSGARGYEQYF.

This clonotype was recorded at least ten times. This sequence joins TRBV20-1 and TRBJ2-7; D might be TRBD1 (5 bases). The V and J ends lost 1 base and 0 bases respectively, with 22 bases between them. The germline CDR1 and CDR2 sequences are DFQATT and SNEGSKA (reference sequence). The CDR3 spans 18 residues. The CDR3 reads CSARVSAQTVRSSYEQYF. The CDR3 bases are TGCAGTGCTAGAGTCAGCGCTCAGACAGTCCGAAGCTCCTACGAGCAGTACTTC.

This clonotype occurred many times. The chain recombines TRBV5-1 with TRBJ2-2; no reliable D call. CDR1 is SGHRS and CDR2 is YFSETQ in the germline V gene. V was shortened by 2 bases and J by 7 bases, with 12 bases between the two germline ends. This CDR3 region has 14 residues. The CDR3 DNA follows: TGCGCCAGCAGCTTAGCCCAGCGAAGCGGGGAGCTGTTTTTT. Its protein is CASSLAQRSGELFF.

This clonotype was seen more than once but under ten times. This may be a read error: a much more frequent sequence differs by one nucleotide. The chain couples TRBV15 to TRBJ2-1, with 7 bases lining up with TRBD2. Germline V gene data show CDR1 as LNHNV and CDR2 as YYDKDF (reference sequence). The CDR3 is made up of 14 amino acids. CDR3 region: CATSRGAGRTEKFF. CDR3 coding DNA: TGTGCCACCAGCAGAGGAGCGGGGCGGACTGAGAAGTTCTTC.

This clonotype was observed at least ten times. The V call is TRBV28, the J call TRBJ2-7; 9 bases map to TRBD2. The length of the CDR3 is 16 residues. The V segment lost 7 bases and the J segment 0 bases; nucleotides outside the gene matches: 10. CDR1 and CDR2 from the germline V gene are MDHEN and SYDVKM. CDR3 loop: CASKVGGRGSSYEQYF. The DNA of the CDR3 is TGTGCCAGCAAAGTTGGCGGGAGGGGGAGCTCCTACGAGCAGTACTTC.

This clonotype was recorded many times. This rearrangement joins TRBV20-1 to TRBJ2-7; D not resolved. The CDR3 has 15 residues. V was shortened by 6 bases and J by 6 bases, with 24 bases between the two germline ends. Germline loops: CDR1 DFQATT, CDR2 SNEGSKA (reference sequence). CDR3 nucleotides: TGCAGTGCCTACCTCCCAAGCGCCGGAAGGAGCGAGCAGTACTTC. Its protein is CSAYLPSAGRSEQYF.

This clonotype was seen many times. The chain is built from TRBV7-9 and TRBJ1-5, with no clear D. The CDR3 runs 12 residues. V was trimmed by 5 bases and J by 4 bases, leaving 6 bases between them. Looked up from germline, CDR1 is SEHNR and CDR2 is FQNEAQ (reference sequence). In DNA form, the CDR3 reads TGTGCCAGCAGCATACAGAATCAGCCCCAGCATTTT. This gives the protein CASSIQNQPQHF.

The chain combines TRBV16 with TRBJ1-5; D is possibly TRBD1 (5 bases). The CDR3 has 11 residues. Per germline, CDR1 KGHSY and CDR2 FQNENV. Trimming left V 3 bases short and J 9 bases short, with 6 bases between. The CDR3 reads CASSQGRPQHF. CDR3 nucleotides: TGTGCCAGCAGCCAGGGGCGGCCCCAGCATTTT. Combining the CDR3 with reference TRBV16 and TRBJ1-5 gives the whole variable domain GEEVAQTPKHLVRGEGQKAKLYCAPIKGHSYVFWYQQVLKNEFKFLISFQNENVFDETGMPKERFSAKCLPNSPCSLEIQATKLEDSAVYFCASSQGRPQHFGDGTRLSIL.

This clonotype was observed many times. This CDR3 reads CASSQGSSPPETQYF. For the CDR3, the DNA is TGTGCCAGCAGCCAAGGAAGTAGTCCCCCAGAGACCCAGTACTTC. J is TRBJ2-5 and V is TRBV3-1, with D unresolved. V shed 1 base and J shed 4 bases, with 13 bases lying between them. Germline V lookup: CDR1 LGHDT, CDR2 YNNKEL (reference sequence). CDR3 size: 15 residues.

This clonotype showed up many times. J is TRBJ2-5 and V is TRBV20-1; 8 bases fit TRBD2. Trimming removed 0 bases from V and 5 bases from J; junction bases left unmatched: 5. In germline, CDR1 is DFQATT, CDR2 SNEGSKA (reference sequence). This CDR3 region has 14 residues. CDR3 coding DNA: TGCAGTGCTAGAGATCGGACTAGCAGCGAGACCCAGTACTTC. Translating it yields CSARDRTSSETQYF.

Comments on this clonotype: A read error is possible here, since a much larger clone lies one base away. The CDR3 ends on some other residue instead of the conserved phenylalanine or tryptophan, so this is likely a read error. The CDR3 DNA follows: TGCGCCAGCAGCTTGGAGGACAGATCCTGGGATGGCTACACCGTC. It is translated as CASSLEDRSWDGYTV. The V call is TRBV5-1, the J call TRBJ1-2; TRBD1 is a possible D gene (6 bases). The V and J ends lost 0 bases and 6 bases respectively, with 15 bases between them. This CDR3 has 15 amino acids. Germline V CDR1 and CDR2: SGHRS, YFSETQ.

Turning to this clonotype: A much larger clone lies a single base off, so this may be a read error. The rearrangement uses TRBV19 and TRBJ1-5, with D tentatively TRBD1 (6 bases). CDR3 length: 16 amino acids. Germline V gene sequence: CDR1 LNHDA, CDR2 SQIVND (reference sequence). The CDR3 region is CASSIAGSGGNEPQHF. CDR3 coding DNA: TGTGCCAGTAGTATTGCAGGGTCCGGGGGCAATGAGCCCCAGCATTTT.

This clonotype has a count of ten or more. This rearrangement joins TRBV6-5 to TRBJ2-5, with 13 bases matching TRBD2. This CDR3 is 15 amino acids long. Per germline, CDR1 MNHEY and CDR2 SVGAGI. J lost 3 bases, V lost 6 bases, and 4 bases had no gene match. For the CDR3, the DNA is TGTGCCAGCAGCTACGGACTAGCGGGAGAAGAGACCCAGTACTTC. It is translated as CASSYGLAGEETQYF.

With regard to this clonotype: One end of the junction varies from germline; a read error may be responsible. This rearrangement joins TRBV6-1 to TRBJ1-1; 8 bases fit TRBD1. Germline V gene data show CDR1 as MNHNS and CDR2 as SASEGT. The CDR3 is made up of 14 amino acids. CDR3 region: CASRTGDANTDAFF. In DNA form, the CDR3 reads TGTGCCAGCAGGACAGGGGATGCGAACACTGATGCTTTCTTT.

There are many counts of this clonotype. The V call is TRBV6-2 or TRBV6-3, the J call TRBJ1-1; the match to TRBD1 covers 7 bases. Germline loops: CDR1 MNHEY, CDR2 SVGEGT. V shed 2 bases, J shed 4 bases, and the junction held 16 bases outside the gene matches. The CDR3 length is 18 residues. CDR3 sequence: CASSYRPGQKVRGTEAFF. The DNA for the CDR3 is TGTGCCAGCAGTTACCGACCGGGACAGAAAGTACGGGGCACTGAAGCTTTCTTT.

This clonotype is a singleton in its sample. This chain joins TRBV12-3 or TRBV12-4 and TRBJ1-1; weak D call: TRBD1 (5 bases). The CDR3 is 14 residues long. V lost 6 bases, J lost 8 bases, and 19 bases lay in between. The CDR3 region has the DNA TGTGCCAGCAGGACCATGGGAGGGGCCTACGAAGCTTTCTTT. Amino acids: CASRTMGGAYEAFF.

The V call is TRBV3-1, the J call TRBJ1-2; 7 positions match TRBD1. The CDR3 spans 13 residues. Germline assignment: CDR1 LGHDT and CDR2 YNNKEL (reference sequence). V lost 3 bases to trimming and J lost 6 bases; unmatched junction nucleotides: 4. CDR3 DNA sequence: TGTGCCAGCAGCCATACAGGGGCGCATGGCTACACCTTC. Amino acids: CASSHTGAHGYTF.

The chain couples TRBV25-1 to TRBJ2-7; the match to TRBD1 covers 11 bases. Germline CDR1 reads MGHDK; CDR2 reads SYGVNS. This CDR3 has 16 residues. The junction had 7 bases not matched to a gene; V was cut back by 3 bases and J by 3 bases. In DNA form, the CDR3 reads TGTGCCAGCAGTGACAAGGACAGGGGGCCGCACTACGAGCAGTACTTC. Translated, it gives CASSDKDRGPHYEQYF.

This clonotype showed up just a few times. This rearrangement joins TRBV20-1 to TRBJ2-5; 7 bases agree with TRBD1. Trimming at V came to 2 bases and at J to 5 bases, leaving 11 bases not matched to a gene. This CDR3 comprises 15 residues. CDR1 and CDR2 (germline): DFQATT, SNEGSKA (reference sequence). The CDR3 bases are TGCAGTGCTAGAACTATAACAGGGGTTCGGGAGACCCAGTACTTC. Translation: CSARTITGVRETQYF.

This clonotype was seen many times. The V and J genes are TRBV12-5 and TRBJ1-2; D is unclear. Germline-derived CDR1 and CDR2 are LGHNT and FRNRAP. Trimming removed 9 bases from V and 0 bases from J, with 17 bases in between. CDR3 size: 15 residues. In DNA, the CDR3 is TGTGCTAGCGCCTCCCCAATGGTGTCTAACTATGGCTACACCTTC. This gives the protein CASASPMVSNYGYTF. Combining the CDR3 with reference TRBV12-5 and TRBJ1-2 gives the whole variable domain DARVTQTPRHKVTEMGQEVTMRCQPILGHNTVFWYRQTMMQGLELLAYFRNRAPLDDSGMPKDRFSAEMPDATLATLKIQPSEPRDSAVYFCASASPMVSNYGYTFGSGTRLTVV.

This clonotype has at least ten counts. The CDR3 loop reads CASSADSRWGQGRMNTEAFF. The DNA for the CDR3 is TGTGCCAGCAGCGCGGACAGTAGGTGGGGACAGGGTCGGATGAACACTGAAGCTTTCTTT. The V gene is TRBV7-8, the J gene TRBJ1-1; 9 bases fit TRBD1. Unmatched junction bases numbered 19, after V lost 5 bases and J lost 0 bases. CDR3 length equals 20 residues. The germline CDR1 and CDR2 sequences are SGHVS and FQNEAQ.

This clonotype came up many times. The chain links TRBV5-1 to TRBJ1-6; perhaps TRBD1 as D (5 bases). V was trimmed by 0 bases and J by 10 bases, leaving 11 bases between them. This CDR3 is built from 14 residues. Germline CDR1 reads SGHRS; CDR2 reads YFSETQ. The CDR3 loop is CASSLGQTLSPLHF. CDR3 nucleotides: TGCGCCAGCAGCTTGGGACAGACCCTATCACCCCTCCACTTT.

V usage is TRBV6-2 or TRBV6-3 and J usage is TRBJ2-1; 9 bases are a match to TRBD2. Trimming cost V 5 bases and J 4 bases; bases outside gene matches: 12. The CDR3 is 17 residues long. Germline lookup yields CDR1 MNHEY and CDR2 SVGEGT. The CDR3 spells CASSRLAALPRYNEQFF. CDR3 DNA: TGTGCCAGCAGTCGACTAGCGGCCCTACCGCGTTACAATGAGCAGTTCTTC.

In regard to this clonotype: A read error may explain this, as a much larger clone is one base away. The chain carries TRBV12-5 and TRBJ1-1; tentatively, D is TRBD1 (5 bases). The CDR3 runs 15 residues. Germline V gene sequence: CDR1 LGHNT, CDR2 FRNRAP. The V and J ends lost 2 bases and 1 base respectively, with 11 bases between them. For the CDR3, the DNA is TGTGCTAGTGGTTTGTCCAGACAGACGAACACTGAAGCTTTCTTT. Translated, it gives CASGLSRQTNTEAFF.

This clonotype was seen many times. This chain connects TRBV4-2 to TRBJ2-7; 11 positions agree with TRBD2. J gave up 3 bases and V 1 base, and 2 bases lay outside the gene matches. CDR3 size: 15 residues. Per the germline V gene, CDR1 is LGHNA and CDR2 is YNFKEQ. The CDR3 here is CASSQGLAGIYEQYF. In DNA, the CDR3 is TGTGCCAGCAGCCAAGGACTAGCGGGAATCTACGAGCAGTACTTC.